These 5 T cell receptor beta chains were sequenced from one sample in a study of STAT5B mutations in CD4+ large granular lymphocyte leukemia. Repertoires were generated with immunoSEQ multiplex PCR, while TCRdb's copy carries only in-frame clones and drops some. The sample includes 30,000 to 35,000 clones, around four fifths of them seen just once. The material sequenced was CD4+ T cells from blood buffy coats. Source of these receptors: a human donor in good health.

CDR3 sequence (DNA): TGTGCCAGCAGTCCATCGGGTAGCACCGGGGAGCTGTTTTTT. Residues: CASSPSGSTGELFF. V usage is TRBV7-9 and J usage is TRBJ2-2, with no clear D. Looked up from germline, CDR1 is SEHNR and CDR2 is FQNEAQ (reference sequence). V dropped 6 bases and J dropped 4 bases, with 12 bases sitting between them. CDR3 length: 14 residues.

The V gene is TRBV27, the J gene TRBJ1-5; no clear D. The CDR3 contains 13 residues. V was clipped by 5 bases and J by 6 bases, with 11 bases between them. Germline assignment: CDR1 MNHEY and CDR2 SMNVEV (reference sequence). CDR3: CASSTRSTQPQHF. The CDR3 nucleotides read TGTGCCAGCAGTACCCGTTCAACTCAGCCCCAGCATTTT.

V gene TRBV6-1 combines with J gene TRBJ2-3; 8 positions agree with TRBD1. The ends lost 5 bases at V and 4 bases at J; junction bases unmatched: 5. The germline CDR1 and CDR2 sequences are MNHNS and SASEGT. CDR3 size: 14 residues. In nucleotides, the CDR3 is TGTGCCAGCAGTCTACAGGGGGGCGCAGATACGCAGTATTTT. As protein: CASSLQGGADTQYF.

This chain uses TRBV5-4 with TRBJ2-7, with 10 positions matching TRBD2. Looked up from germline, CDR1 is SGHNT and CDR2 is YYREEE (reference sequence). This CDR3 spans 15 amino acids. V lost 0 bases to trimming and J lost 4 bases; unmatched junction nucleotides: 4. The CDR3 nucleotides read TGTGCCAGCAGCTTGGCGGCTAGCGGGAGTTACGAGCAGTACTTC. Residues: CASSLAASGSYEQYF.

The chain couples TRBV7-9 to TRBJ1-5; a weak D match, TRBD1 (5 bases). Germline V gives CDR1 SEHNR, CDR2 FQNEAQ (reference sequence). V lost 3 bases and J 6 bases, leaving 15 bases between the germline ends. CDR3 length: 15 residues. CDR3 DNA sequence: TGTGCCAGCAGCTTTTCCGGGGGTGGCGGTCAGCCCCAGCATTTT. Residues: CASSFSGGGGQPQHF.